A single sample is the source of the 8 T cell receptor beta chains below, sequenced in a study of blood T cells in healthy people across ages. Then a second PCR, running about 6 to 12 cycles, was carried out with a sample-barcoded 5' primer and a J-beta primer mix. One entry per CDR3 protein results from TCRdb running MiXCR on the 5' RACE reads. The table lists about 1.8 million distinct CDR3 sequences, around 48% of them singletons. Source material: blood. The receptor source for this set is a woman in her thirties or forties in good health.

This clonotype was seen only a few times. V usage is TRBV7-2 and J usage is TRBJ2-3; 9 positions match TRBD2. The V and J ends lost 8 bases and 3 bases, in that order; junction bases with no gene match: 6. Germline V gene lookup returns CDR1 SGHTA and CDR2 FQGNSA. This CDR3 is 14 amino acids long. The CDR3 protein is CASLQGLATDTQYF. The CDR3 bases are TGTGCCAGCTTACAAGGACTAGCGACAGATACGCAGTATTTT.

This clonotype was seen only a few times. This chain connects TRBV7-2 to TRBJ2-1; D gene unclear. The germline V gene encodes CDR1 SGHTA and CDR2 FQGNSA. This CDR3 contains 14 residues. Trimming took off 2 bases at V and 2 bases at J, with 7 bases between the two ends. In DNA form, the CDR3 reads TGTGCCAGCAGCTTAAGCTGGACCTACAATGAGCAGTTCTTC. This codes for CASSLSWTYNEQFF.

This clonotype was seen more than once but under ten times. The genes are TRBV7-2 and TRBJ1-4; 7 bases fit TRBD1. The germline V gene has CDR1 SGHTA and CDR2 FQGNSA. J gave up 4 bases and V 5 bases, and 4 bases lay outside the gene matches. The CDR3 sequence is 14 residues long. Here the CDR3 reads CASSQGQFNEKLFF. As DNA, the CDR3 is TGTGCCAGCAGCCAGGGACAGTTTAATGAAAAACTGTTTTTT.

This clonotype was counted a few times. The chain combines TRBV5-1 with TRBJ2-5; D is possibly TRBD1 (6 bases). The CDR3 consists of 16 residues. Deletions cut 4 bases from V and 2 bases from J, with 18 bases between. CDR1 is SGHRS, CDR2 YFSETQ, per germline. In DNA, the CDR3 is TGCGCCAGCAGCCTCAACAACAGGGATGCTCAAGAGACCCAGTACTTC. It is translated as CASSLNNRDAQETQYF.

The CDR3 reads CASSQDGGGNEQYF. The CDR3, as DNA: TGCGCCAGCAGCCAAGATGGGGGCGGGAATGAGCAGTACTTC. The chain recombines TRBV4-3 with TRBJ2-7; D assignment may be TRBD1 or TRBD2 (6 bases each). Per germline, CDR1 LGHNA and CDR2 YSLEER. V was clipped by 0 bases and J by 7 bases, with 13 bases between them. The CDR3 totals 14 residues.

The chain uses TRBV4-1 and TRBJ2-1, with TRBD2 matching over 7 bases. CDR3 length equals 11 residues. Germline CDR1 and CDR2: MGHRA and YSYEKL. The ends lost 3 bases at V and 14 bases at J; junction bases unmatched: 4. This CDR3 is CASSHRGEEFF. Written as DNA, the CDR3 is TGCGCCAGCAGCCACCGGGGGGAGGAGTTCTTC.

In DNA, the CDR3 is TGTGCCAGCAGTTTCGTGGGGGCCAGGAATAGGTACGAGCAGTACTTC. This sequence encodes CASSFVGARNRYEQYF. The rearrangement uses TRBV28 and TRBJ2-7; weak D call: TRBD1 (6 bases). Germline CDR1 reads MDHEN; CDR2 reads SYDVKM. The V gene lost 3 bases and the J gene lost 4 bases, with 19 bases spanning the gap. This CDR3 is built from 16 residues.

This clonotype has a handful of counts. The V gene is TRBV7-2, the J gene TRBJ1-2; unclear D gene. The CDR3 spans 13 residues. Germline V gene lookup returns CDR1 SGHTA and CDR2 FQGNSA. V lost 5 bases and J lost 8, with 15 bases in between. CDR3 DNA sequence: TGTGCCAGCAGCCAAGACCGGGATAGAGGCTACACCTTC. This codes for CASSQDRDRGYTF.